One sample yielded the 8 T cell receptor beta chains listed below, sequenced in a study of blood T cell repertoires in COVID-19. Using immunoSEQ multiplex PCR, the repertoire was profiled, and TCRdb retains in-frame clones only, with some absent. The data hold over 200,000 clones, with about 83% observed a single time. Material for sequencing was peripheral blood. These TCRs come from an elderly man with acute or convalescent COVID-19.

The chain is built from TRBV5-8 and TRBJ2-2, with 7 nucleotides matching TRBD2. With 2 bases clipped from V and 6 bases from J, the junction kept 13 bases outside the gene matches. Germline CDR1 reads SGHTS; CDR2 reads YDEGEE. There are 17 residues in the CDR3. Here the CDR3 DNA reads TGTGCCAGCAGCTTACGGGGTGGCGGGAGTCGGTCCGGGGAGCTGTTTTTT. Its protein product is CASSLRGGGSRSGELFF.

This CDR3 is CASSLLFTSARGGSYEQYF. CDR3 DNA sequence: TGTGCCAGCAGCTTATTATTTACCTCGGCCCGCGGGGGCTCCTACGAGCAGTACTTC. The V and J genes are TRBV7-2 and TRBJ2-7, with 7 bases identical to TRBD2. The CDR3 has 19 amino acids. Trimming at V came to 2 bases and at J to 0 bases, leaving 16 bases not matched to a gene. Germline V gives CDR1 SGHTA, CDR2 FQGNSA.

The V gene is TRBV27, the J gene TRBJ1-5; no clear D. Trimming removed 4 bases from V and 3 bases from J, with 7 bases in between. CDR1 and CDR2 from the germline V gene are MNHEY and SMNVEV (reference sequence). This CDR3 has 13 residues. CDR3 in amino acids: CASSSQYNQPQHF. The DNA for the CDR3 is TGTGCCAGCAGTTCCCAGTACAATCAGCCCCAGCATTTT.

This chain connects TRBV19 to TRBJ2-1, with a weak D call TRBD1 (5 bases). The CDR3 spans 14 residues. Germline CDR1 reads LNHDA; CDR2 reads SQIVND (reference sequence). Trimming removed 5 bases from V and 3 bases from J, with 11 bases in between. CDR3 DNA sequence: TGTGCCAGTAGTTACAGGATCGGCTACAATGAGCAGTTCTTC. Protein product: CASSYRIGYNEQFF.

The V and J genes are TRBV5-6 and TRBJ2-5; D possibly corresponds to TRBD2 (5 bases). The CDR3 is made up of 14 amino acids. Germline assignment: CDR1 SGHDT and CDR2 YYEEEE. V shed 1 base and J shed 1 base, with 8 bases lying between them. DNA for the CDR3: TGTGCCAGCAGCTTGTACGGGGTCCAAGAGACCCAGTACTTC. It codes for CASSLYGVQETQYF.

The chain joins TRBV6-5 to TRBJ2-7; 7 bases are shared with TRBD1. This CDR3 is 14 amino acids long. The J segment lost 0 bases and the V segment lost 6 bases, leaving 5 bases of the junction unmatched. Germline CDR1 is MNHEY and CDR2 is SVGAGI. The CDR3 region is CASRGAGGSYEQYF. The CDR3 DNA is TGTGCCAGCAGGGGGGCAGGGGGCTCCTACGAGCAGTACTTC.

In this sample, this clone turned up once. The gene calls are TRBV18 and TRBJ2-3; TRBD2 matches at 7 bases. The length of the CDR3 is 15 residues. The J segment lost 4 bases and the V segment lost 3 bases, leaving 7 bases of the junction unmatched. CDR1 and CDR2 from the germline V gene are KGHSH and LQKENI. CDR3: CASSPGPGGADTQYF. CDR3 sequence (DNA): TGTGCCAGCTCACCCGGACCTGGGGGGGCAGATACGCAGTATTTT.

The chain links TRBV11-3 to TRBJ1-6; D may be TRBD1 (6 bases). This CDR3 is built from 13 residues. Trimming cost V 5 bases and J 10 bases, with 12 bases left between them. Germline V gene data show CDR1 as SGHNT and CDR2 as YENEEA. CDR3 sequence: CASSKQGDSPLHF. The DNA of the CDR3 is TGTGCCAGCAGCAAACAGGGAGACTCACCCCTCCACTTT.